Each of the 26 T cell receptor beta chains below was sequenced from the same sample in a study of T cell responses to AZD1222 COVID-19 vaccine. Profiling relied on immunoSEQ multiplex PCR, and the TCRdb table lists in-frame clones only, not all of them. This table holds about 82,000 clones, 80% to 95% found once. Sequenced material: peripheral blood, taken 28 days after the second AZD1222 dose. The origin of the receptors is an adult who received the AZD1222 COVID-19 vaccine.

The chain has TRBV2 and TRBJ1-4, with TRBD1 as a possible D gene (5 bases). The CDR3 is 16 amino acids. V shed 6 bases and J shed 4 bases, with 18 bases lying between them. CDR1 is SNHLY, CDR2 FYNNEI, per germline. CDR3 DNA: TGTGCCAGCAGGGTCCCCCAGGGTCGTGGTAATGAAAAACTGTTTTTT. Translated, it gives CASRVPQGRGNEKLFF.

V and J are TRBV9 and TRBJ1-1; D is unresolved. Germline CDR1 reads SGDLS; CDR2 reads YYNGEE. Trimming took off 0 bases at V and 3 bases at J, with 9 bases between the two ends. This CDR3 comprises 14 residues. The CDR3 protein is CASSVGGFDTEAFF. The CDR3 region has the DNA TGTGCCAGCAGCGTAGGAGGTTTTGACACTGAAGCTTTCTTT.

V usage is TRBV6-4 and J usage is TRBJ2-3; no clear D gene. This CDR3 has 13 residues. Germline values: CDR1 MRHNA, CDR2 SNTAGT. V was shortened by 2 bases and J by 0 bases, with 3 bases between the two germline ends. The CDR3 DNA is TGTGCCAGCAGTGACAGGAGCACAGATACGCAGTATTTT. This gives the protein CASSDRSTDTQYF.

J is TRBJ1-4 and V is TRBV18; 8 bases map to TRBD1. Germline assignment: CDR1 KGHSH and CDR2 LQKENI. The CDR3 contains 16 residues. Unmatched junction bases numbered 7, after V lost 2 bases and J lost 5 bases. CDR3 sequence (DNA): TGTGCCAGCTCACCATCCAGGACAGGGACAAATGAAAAACTGTTTTTT. It yields the protein CASSPSRTGTNEKLFF. Full variable domain (missing parts from reference TRBV18 and TRBJ1-4): NAGVMQNPRHLVRRRGQEARLRCSPMKGHSHVYWYRQLPEEGLKFMVYLQKENIIDESGMPKERFSAEFPKEGPSILRIQQVVRGDSAAYFCASSPSRTGTNEKLFFGSGTQLSVL.

The rearrangement uses TRBV21-1 and TRBJ1-2. TRBV21-1 is a recognized pseudogene. The CDR3 contains 11 residues. The DNA for the CDR3 is TGTGCCAGCAGCAAAGGGACGGTGGGTACCTTC. Its protein product is CASSKGTVGTF.

The chain couples TRBV7-2 to TRBJ2-3; TRBD2 aligns across 7 bases. CDR1 is SGHTA, CDR2 FQGNSA, per germline. The length of the CDR3 is 17 residues. J gave up 2 bases and V 4 bases, and 12 bases lay outside the gene matches. CDR3 region: CASSSGPPGRSTDTQYF. CDR3 nucleotides: TGTGCCAGCAGCTCCGGCCCGCCCGGGAGGTCCACAGATACGCAGTATTTT. Supplemented by reference TRBV7-2 and TRBJ2-3, the full variable domain reads GAGVSQSPSNKVTEKGKDVELRCDPISGHTALYWYRQSLGQGLEFLIYFQGNSAPDKSGLPSDRFSAERTGGSVSTLTIQRTQQEDSAVYLCASSSGPPGRSTDTQYFGPGTRLTVL.

The chain couples TRBV6-1 to TRBJ2-1; 8 nucleotides line up with TRBD1. V was pared by 0 bases and J by 6 bases, with 10 bases of the junction left unmatched. Germline CDR1 MNHNS, CDR2 SASEGT. CDR3 length: 17 residues. CDR3 loop: CASSEASSGQVRNEQFF. The CDR3 nucleotides are TGTGCCAGCAGTGAAGCGTCTTCGGGACAGGTTCGCAATGAGCAGTTCTTC.

The chain uses TRBV7-9 and TRBJ1-1; D is ambiguous. Germline V CDR1 and CDR2: SEHNR, FQNEAQ (reference sequence). This CDR3 is built from 12 residues. The V end was cut by 5 bases, the J end by 0 bases, with 4 bases between. Written as DNA, the CDR3 is TGTGCCAGCAGCGTGCTGAACACTGAAGCTTTCTTT. Translated: CASSVLNTEAFF.

The V gene is TRBV30, the J gene TRBJ1-2, with D perhaps matching TRBD1 (6 bases). This CDR3 has 15 amino acids. Germline CDR1 GTSNPN, CDR2 SVGIG (reference sequence). V was trimmed by 7 bases and J by 7 bases, leaving 25 bases between them. CDR3 sequence: CASSVLGARLSGYTF. The CDR3, as DNA: TGTGCCTCCTCCGTGTTGGGGGCCAGGTTAAGTGGCTACACCTTC.

The genes are TRBV21-1 and TRBJ1-5. TRBV21-1 represents a pseudogene. The CDR3 covers 18 residues. This chain's CDR3 is CASSNPAGGAKRNQPQHF. The CDR3 bases are TGTGCCAGCAGCAACCCCGCCGGGGGGGCAAAGCGCAATCAGCCCCAGCATTTT.

The gene calls are TRBV7-2 and TRBJ2-7; 7 bases fit TRBD1. This CDR3 has 15 amino acids. V shed 1 base, J shed 3 bases, and the junction held 6 bases outside the gene matches. Germline loops: CDR1 SGHTA, CDR2 FQGNSA. The CDR3 DNA is TGTGCCAGCAGCTTAGAGACAGGGACCGACTACGAGCAGTACTTC. This gives the protein CASSLETGTDYEQYF.

The chain joins TRBV5-4 to TRBJ2-5, with D possibly being TRBD1 (7 bases). This CDR3 contains 14 residues. Germline V gene lookup returns CDR1 SGHNT and CDR2 YYREEE (reference sequence). V gave up 4 bases and J gave up 1 base, with 11 bases separating them. The CDR3 is CASSKEGAQETQYF. The CDR3 bases are TGTGCCAGCAGCAAGGAGGGGGCCCAAGAGACCCAGTACTTC.

The genes are TRBV7-6 and TRBJ2-5; 8 bases fit TRBD2. V shed 2 bases and J 5 bases; nucleotides not matched to a gene: 10. The CDR3 extends over 16 amino acids. Germline CDR1 and CDR2: SGHVS and FNYEAQ. The CDR3 spells CASSLSDPSGLETQYF. The DNA for the CDR3 is TGTGCCAGCAGCTTATCGGATCCTAGCGGGCTGGAGACCCAGTACTTC. Full variable domain (missing parts from reference TRBV7-6 and TRBJ2-5): GAGVSQSPRYKVTKRGQDVALRCDPISGHVSLYWYRQALGQGPEFLTYFNYEAQQDKSGLPNDRFSAERPEGSISTLTIQRTEQRDSAMYRCASSLSDPSGLETQYFGPGTRLLVL.

V usage is TRBV28 and J usage is TRBJ1-4; the D is unclear. Between the trimmed V and J ends, which lost 10 bases and 3 bases, there was a span of 18 bases. The CDR3 runs to 15 residues. The V gene's germline CDR1 is MDHEN and CDR2 SYDVKM. Written as DNA, the CDR3 is TGTGCCACCAAGTTTAGCGGGAGGCCTAATGAAAAACTGTTTTTT. Amino acids: CATKFSGRPNEKLFF. Variable domain in full (rest from reference TRBV28 and TRBJ1-4): DVKVTQSSRYLVKRTGEKVFLECVQDMDHENMFWYRQDPGLGLRLIYFSYDVKMKEKGDIPEGYSVSREKKERFSLILESASTNQTSMYLCATKFSGRPNEKLFFGSGTQLSVL.

V usage is TRBV5-1 and J usage is TRBJ2-1, with 8 bases that match TRBD2. V lost 0 bases and J lost 4; bases outside the gene matches: 6. The CDR3 length is 16 residues. Germline lookup yields CDR1 SGHRS and CDR2 YFSETQ. CDR3 amino acids: CASSLGASGWYNEQFF. CDR3 coding DNA: TGCGCCAGCAGCTTGGGGGCTAGCGGGTGGTACAATGAGCAGTTCTTC.

The chain combines TRBV15 with TRBJ2-7, with 14 bases matching TRBD2. The CDR3 is made up of 17 amino acids. The trim removed 1 base at V and 5 bases at J, leaving 7 bases unmatched. Germline V gives CDR1 LNHNV, CDR2 YYDKDF (reference sequence). CDR3 protein: CATSRGLAGGPINEQYF. The CDR3 region has the DNA TGTGCCACCAGCAGAGGACTAGCGGGGGGGCCCATCAACGAGCAGTACTTC.

J is TRBJ2-3 and V is TRBV5-1; 8 positions match TRBD1. The germline CDR1 and CDR2 sequences are SGHRS and YFSETQ. V shed 5 bases and J 1 base; nucleotides not matched to a gene: 6. The CDR3 loop spans 15 amino acids. This CDR3 reads CASRNQGAGTDTQYF. DNA for the CDR3: TGCGCCAGCAGGAATCAGGGGGCTGGCACAGATACGCAGTATTTT.

CDR3 sequence reads: CASSPREGDEQYF. DNA for the CDR3: TGTGCCAGCAGTCCAAGAGAAGGAGACGAGCAGTACTTC. The chain employs TRBV27 and TRBJ2-7; D is uncertain. The V end was cut by 5 bases, the J end by 5 bases, with 13 bases between. The CDR3 covers 13 residues. Germline V gives CDR1 MNHEY, CDR2 SMNVEV (reference sequence).

This clone was found once. The chain recombines TRBV6-4 with TRBJ1-6, with TRBD1 matching over 10 bases. The CDR3 covers 14 residues. Germline V gene data show CDR1 as MRHNA and CDR2 as SNTAGT. The ends lost 6 bases at V and 7 bases at J; junction bases unmatched: 3. The CDR3 spells CASSRDRGNSPLHF. The DNA of the CDR3 is TGTGCCAGCAGCCGGGACAGGGGCAATTCACCCCTCCACTTT.

Here the CDR3 reads CASSRTGGVQLGEQYF. CDR3 bases: TGCGCCAGCAGCCGTACAGGGGGCGTCCAGCTTGGCGAGCAGTACTTC. J is TRBJ2-7 and V is TRBV5-1; 9 bases match TRBD1. The CDR3 covers 16 residues. Germline CDR1 reads SGHRS; CDR2 reads YFSETQ. Losses at the gene ends were 4 bases for V and 6 bases for J; bases not matched to a gene: 14.

This clone was counted between two and nine times. This chain links TRBV3-1 (or the pseudogene TRBV3-2) with TRBJ1-5, with D uncertain. The V gene lost 1 base and the J gene lost 9 bases, with 13 bases spanning the gap. Germline loops: CDR1 LGHDT, CDR2 YNNKEL (reference sequence). This CDR3 contains 14 residues. The CDR3 loop is CASSQGRSAGPQHF. DNA of the CDR3: TGTGCCAGCAGCCAAGGACGTAGTGCCGGGCCCCAGCATTTT.

This sequence joins TRBV7-3 and TRBJ1-2; D is unclear. The CDR3 has 13 amino acids. CDR1 is SGHTA and CDR2 is FQGTGA in the germline V gene. The V end lost 3 bases, the J end lost 4 bases, and 9 bases lay between the germline ends. CDR3 amino acids: CASSFTRSYGYTF. For the CDR3, the DNA is TGTGCCAGCAGCTTCACCCGGAGCTATGGCTACACCTTC.

This clone was observed once. The gene calls are TRBV4-2 and TRBJ1-3; TRBD1 matches 9 bases. The germline gives CDR1 LGHNA, CDR2 YNFKEQ. V shed 3 bases and J 1 base; nucleotides not matched to a gene: 4. The CDR3 is 16 residues long. Here the CDR3 reads CASSQAGTGSGNTIYF. The DNA of the CDR3 is TGTGCCAGCAGCCAGGCCGGGACAGGGTCTGGAAACACCATATATTTT.

V gene TRBV5-1 combines with J gene TRBJ1-1; TRBD1 matches at 8 bases. This CDR3 contains 17 residues. Germline V gene lookup returns CDR1 SGHRS and CDR2 YFSETQ. V lost 1 base, J lost 1 base, and 9 bases stayed unmatched. This chain's CDR3 is CASSLKHDRGPNTEAFF. As DNA, the CDR3 is TGCGCCAGCAGCTTGAAACATGACAGGGGCCCGAACACTGAAGCTTTCTTT.

The CDR3: CASSLVGGQPQHF. The CDR3 DNA sequence: TGTGCCAGCAGCCTCGTGGGAGGTCAGCCCCAGCATTTT. This sequence joins TRBV28 and TRBJ1-5; no definite D call. Trimming stripped 6 bases from V and 6 bases from J, with 12 bases between. The germline gives CDR1 MDHEN, CDR2 SYDVKM. The CDR3 covers 13 residues. The entire variable domain, with the rest obtained from reference TRBV28 and TRBJ1-5, is as follows: DVKVTQSSRYLVKRTGEKVFLECVQDMDHENMFWYRQDPGLGLRLIYFSYDVKMKEKGDIPEGYSVSREKKERFSLILESASTNQTSMYLCASSLVGGQPQHFGDGTRLSIL.

The chain uses TRBV5-1 and TRBJ1-4; 7 bases align to TRBD1. With 0 bases clipped from V and 8 bases from J, the junction kept 4 bases outside the gene matches. Looked up from germline, CDR1 is SGHRS and CDR2 is YFSETQ. The CDR3 contains 14 residues. The CDR3 DNA sequence: TGCGCCAGCAGCTTGGGACAGGGACGAGAAAAACTGTTTTTT. It yields the protein CASSLGQGREKLFF. Based on the CDR3 plus reference TRBV5-1 and TRBJ1-4, the full variable domain is KAGVTQTPRYLIKTRGQQVTLSCSPISGHRSVSWYQQTPGQGLQFLFEYFSETQRNKGNFPGRFSGRQFSNSRSEMNVSTLELGDSALYLCASSLGQGREKLFFGSGTQLSVL.